These 30 T cell receptor beta chains originate from one sample sequenced in a study of regulatory T cells in long-lasting Graves disease. Documented time point: persistent/refractory GD, antithyroid drugs over 5 years with positive TRAb. Following extraction of RNA from PBMCs, that RNA was used to make the TCR library. According to the study, TCR beta libraries were built with iRepertoire HTBI primers and CDR3-region Arm-PCR. TCRdb analysed the multiplex PCR reads with MiXCR anew, one entry per CDR3 protein. The sample has more than 300,000 distinct CDR3 sequences; roughly 21% are singletons. The source was peripheral blood mononuclear cells (PBMCs), collected when the disease was refractory, from a patient treated with antithyroid drugs. Source of these receptors: a female donor with Graves disease.

V usage is TRBV18 and J usage is TRBJ1-5; no reliable D call. V gave up 3 bases and J gave up 0 bases, with 9 bases separating them. Germline V gene lookup returns CDR1 KGHSH and CDR2 LQKENI. This CDR3 is built from 15 residues. The CDR3 region is CASSPQQVSNQPQHF. CDR3 DNA: TGTGCCAGCTCACCGCAGCAGGTTAGCAATCAGCCCCAGCATTTT.

This clonotype was seen repeatedly, ten times or more. The rearrangement uses TRBV19 and TRBJ2-7; TRBD1 aligns across 8 bases. Germline CDR1 is LNHDA and CDR2 is SQIVND (reference sequence). CDR3 length: 14 residues. With V trimmed by 0 bases and J by 8 bases, 6 bases remained unmatched. The CDR3 loop is CASSIEGQGAKQYF. The CDR3 coding sequence is TGTGCCAGTAGTATAGAAGGGCAGGGGGCCAAGCAGTACTTC.

This chain connects TRBV7-9 to TRBJ1-3; D remains ambiguous. This CDR3 has 13 amino acids. The germline V and J ends were trimmed by 5 bases and 3 bases, with 8 bases remaining between them. CDR1 and CDR2 (germline): SEHNR, FQNEAQ (reference sequence). CDR3 bases: TGTGCCAGCAGCGTCGACGGTGGAAACACCATATATTTT. It codes for CASSVDGGNTIYF.

This clonotype was seen more than once but under ten times. The gene calls are TRBV18 and TRBJ1-2; 7 nucleotides agree with TRBD1. This CDR3 has 16 amino acids. Trimming took 2 bases from V and 8 from J; bases not matched to a gene: 14. The germline gives CDR1 KGHSH, CDR2 LQKENI. This chain's CDR3 is CASSPRTGTHVVGYTF. For the CDR3, the DNA is TGTGCCAGCTCACCAAGGACAGGCACCCATGTAGTGGGCTACACCTTC.

This clonotype appeared a single time. An end of the junction does not agree with germline; a read error may underlie this. The rearrangement joins TRBV3-1 to TRBJ1-5; 7 bases map to TRBD1. In germline, CDR1 is LGHDT, CDR2 YNNKEL (reference sequence). CDR3 length: 13 residues. The DNA for the CDR3 is TGTGCCAGCAGCGACAGGGTGAATCGGCCCCAGCATTTT. Its protein is CASSDRVNRPQHF.

This clonotype was observed many times. As DNA, the CDR3 is TGTGCCAGCAGAGCACAACAGGGGGGAACATCTCGCCTCCACTTT. Translation gives CASRAQQGGTSRLHF. The rearrangement joins TRBV12-3 or TRBV12-4 to TRBJ1-6; 8 bases agree with TRBD1. After removal of 6 bases from V and 15 bases from J, the junction contained 16 bases not matched to a gene. The CDR3 sequence is 15 residues long.

The chain couples TRBV20-1 to TRBJ2-5; a possible D gene is TRBD2 (7 bases). The CDR3 is 18 residues long. The germline V gene encodes CDR1 DFQATT and CDR2 SNEGSKA (reference sequence). The V end lost 1 base, the J end lost 5 bases, and 26 bases lay between the germline ends. Here the CDR3 reads CSARAPLGGGQEGETQYF. The CDR3 DNA follows: TGCAGTGCTAGAGCCCCTTTGGGGGGGGGCCAGGAGGGGGAGACCCAGTACTTC.

Many counts were recorded for this clonotype. The genes are TRBV5-6 and TRBJ2-7; tentatively, D is TRBD1 (6 bases). The germline V gene encodes CDR1 SGHDT and CDR2 YYEEEE. The CDR3 runs 13 residues. Trimming cost V 4 bases and J 5 bases, with 13 bases left between them. CDR3 bases: TGTGCCAGCAGCCCCTACCACAGGGACGAGCAGTACTTC. Its protein is CASSPYHRDEQYF.

The J gene is TRBJ2-5, the V gene TRBV13; 7 positions match TRBD2. J lost 2 bases, V lost 4 bases, and 10 bases had no gene match. CDR1 PRHDT and CDR2 FYEKMQ come from the germline V gene (reference sequence). The CDR3 has 16 residues. CDR3 bases: TGTGCCAGCAGCTCGTCCCCTACTAGCGATCAAGAGACCCAGTACTTC. Amino acids: CASSSSPTSDQETQYF.

This clonotype was seen more than once but under ten times. The rearrangement links TRBV6-1 to TRBJ2-1, with 11 bases lining up with TRBD2. V shed 6 bases and J 6 bases; nucleotides not matched to a gene: 13. Germline CDR1 MNHNS, CDR2 SASEGT. This CDR3 spans 17 amino acids. The CDR3, as DNA: TGTGCCAGCAGCCGCCCAAGACTAGCGGGACCCCCCAATGAGCAGTTCTTC. The encoded protein is CASSRPRLAGPPNEQFF.

This chain connects TRBV10-3 to TRBJ1-5, with a weak D call TRBD1 (5 bases). V was cut by 1 base and J by 4 bases, with 8 bases left in between. Looked up from germline, CDR1 is ENHRY and CDR2 is SYGVKD. CDR3 length equals 14 residues. The CDR3 DNA reads as TGTGCCATCAGTGAGTGGGGGTCAAATCAGCCCCAGCATTTT. Encoded protein: CAISEWGSNQPQHF.

The V gene is TRBV3-1, the J gene TRBJ2-5; tentative D call: TRBD1 (6 bases). The length of the CDR3 is 16 residues. Per the germline V gene, CDR1 is LGHDT and CDR2 is YNNKEL (reference sequence). With 1 base removed from V and 1 base from J, the gap between germline ends came to 13 bases. The CDR3 protein is CASSQGSGAFQETQYF. The CDR3 nucleotides are TGTGCCAGCAGCCAAGGGTCAGGGGCTTTCCAAGAGACCCAGTACTTC.

This clonotype was observed a few times. This chain joins TRBV18 and TRBJ2-2; TRBD1 is a possible D gene (6 bases). Germline V lookup: CDR1 KGHSH, CDR2 LQKENI. The germline V and J ends were trimmed by 2 bases and 1 base, with 8 bases remaining between them. This CDR3 is built from 15 residues. The CDR3 sequence: CASSPVQGNTGELFF. DNA of the CDR3: TGTGCCAGCTCACCAGTACAGGGGAACACCGGGGAGCTGTTTTTT.

Concerning this clonotype itself: This may stem from a read error, because a much larger clone lies one nucleotide away. V usage is TRBV12-3 or TRBV12-4 and J usage is TRBJ2-6; D is uncertain. The length of the CDR3 is 14 residues. DNA for the CDR3: TGTCCCAGCGCCACAGACTCTGGGGCCAACGTCCTGACTTTC. It translates to CPSATDSGANVLTF.

This chain links TRBV12-3 or TRBV12-4 with TRBJ2-1; possibly TRBD1 for D (6 bases). The ends were cut back, 6 bases at V and 4 bases at J, with 19 bases in the middle. This CDR3 is 16 amino acids long. The CDR3 sequence is CASSRSTGREYNEQFF. The DNA of the CDR3 is TGTGCCAGCAGCCGATCTACAGGGAGAGAATACAATGAGCAGTTCTTC.

In its sample, this clonotype was seen many times. The chain employs TRBV11-1 and TRBJ2-7; maybe TRBD1 (5 bases). Trimming pared 5 bases from V and 3 bases from J, leaving 11 bases between. Germline values: CDR1 SGHAT, CDR2 FQDESV (reference sequence). This CDR3 has 13 residues. The CDR3 protein is CASSPDRVYEQYF. The CDR3 nucleotides are TGTGCCAGCAGCCCCGACAGAGTCTACGAGCAGTACTTC.

This clonotype was picked up many times. V usage is TRBV29-1 and J usage is TRBJ1-2; a weak D match, TRBD1 (5 bases). Between the trimmed V and J ends, which lost 3 bases and 4 bases, there was a span of 9 bases. This CDR3 spans 12 amino acids. Germline loops: CDR1 SQVTM, CDR2 ANQGSEA. The CDR3 spells CSVDFRVYGYTF. The CDR3 bases are TGCAGCGTTGACTTCAGGGTCTATGGCTACACCTTC.

This chain uses TRBV18 with TRBJ1-3; D possibly corresponds to TRBD1 (5 bases). Trimming removed 3 bases from V and 1 base from J, with 10 bases in between. This CDR3 region has 15 residues. CDR1 is KGHSH, CDR2 LQKENI, per germline. CDR3 region: CASSPSTASGNTIYF. In nucleotides, the CDR3 is TGTGCCAGCTCACCCTCGACAGCTTCTGGAAACACCATATATTTT.

This clonotype has only a few counts. The V and J genes are TRBV20-1 and TRBJ1-1; 9 bases are shared with TRBD1. In germline, CDR1 is DFQATT, CDR2 SNEGSKA (reference sequence). The CDR3 runs to 13 residues. J was trimmed by 2 bases and V by 6 bases; bases with no gene match: 4. The DNA of the CDR3 is TGCAGTGCCGGGACAGGGATTAACACTGAAGCTTTCTTT. Its protein product is CSAGTGINTEAFF.

The V and J genes are TRBV19 and TRBJ1-6; D possibly corresponds to TRBD1 (5 bases). Germline values: CDR1 LNHDA, CDR2 SQIVND (reference sequence). The V end was cut by 7 bases, the J end by 7 bases, with 11 bases between. This CDR3 spans 13 amino acids. As DNA, the CDR3 is TGTGCCAGTAACGAGGGGAACAATTCACCCCTCCACTTT. Its translation: CASNEGNNSPLHF.

This clonotype appeared many times. This sequence joins TRBV3-1 and TRBJ1-2; possibly TRBD1 for D (5 bases). Germline CDR1 is LGHDT and CDR2 is YNNKEL (reference sequence). This CDR3 comprises 13 residues. The V and J ends lost 1 base and 7 bases respectively, with 10 bases between them. CDR3 bases: TGTGCCAGCAGCCAAGTCCAGGGAGGTGGCTACACCTTC. It encodes CASSQVQGGGYTF. The whole variable domain, filled in from reference TRBV3-1 and TRBJ1-2, reads DTAVSQTPKYLVTQMGNDKSIKCEQNLGHDTMYWYKQDSKKFLKIMFSYNNKELIINETVPNRFSPKSPDKAHLNLHINSLELGDSAVYFCASSQVQGGGYTFGSGTRLTVV.

This chain joins TRBV9 and TRBJ2-4, with TRBD1 matching 9 bases. V dropped 4 bases and J dropped 0; count of bases not matched to a gene: 5. The CDR3 spans 16 residues. Germline CDR1 SGDLS, CDR2 YYNGEE. For the CDR3, the DNA is TGTGCCAGCAGCCTCACAGGGGGCCTAGCCAAAAACATTCAGTACTTC. Its translation is CASSLTGGLAKNIQYF.

The CDR3, as DNA: TGCAGCGTTGAACCCCGACTGCAGACCCCTGAAGCTTTCTTT. Protein: CSVEPRLQTPEAFF. The rearrangement links TRBV29-1 to TRBJ1-1; no clear D gene. Germline-derived CDR1 and CDR2 are SQVTM and ANQGSEA. The V end was cut by 2 bases, the J end by 6 bases, with 16 bases between. The CDR3 has 14 residues.

This clonotype was detected ten times or more. J is TRBJ2-2 and V is TRBV27; 8 bases line up with TRBD1. Losses at the gene ends were 4 bases for V and 3 bases for J; bases not matched to a gene: 1. Germline V gene lookup returns CDR1 MNHEY and CDR2 SMNVEV (reference sequence). The CDR3 is 14 amino acids. CDR3 in amino acids: CASSWTGHTGELFF. The CDR3 coding sequence is TGTGCCAGCAGTTGGACAGGGCACACCGGGGAGCTGTTTTTT.

The chain is built from TRBV7-2 and TRBJ2-7; the match to TRBD2 covers 9 bases. Losses at the gene ends were 8 bases for V and 2 bases for J; bases not matched to a gene: 16. Germline CDR1 SGHTA, CDR2 FQGNSA. The CDR3 extends over 17 amino acids. The CDR3 nucleotides read TGTGCCAGCTCCCGGGGGCTTAGCGGGGGCTATACCTACGAGCAGTACTTC. Translated, it gives CASSRGLSGGYTYEQYF. The variable domain in full, with the rest retrieved from reference TRBV7-2 and TRBJ2-7, is GAGVSQSPSNKVTEKGKDVELRCDPISGHTALYWYRQSLGQGLEFLIYFQGNSAPDKSGLPSDRFSAERTGGSVSTLTIQRTQQEDSAVYLCASSRGLSGGYTYEQYFGPGTRLTVT.

The rearrangement joins TRBV27 to TRBJ2-7; D is possibly TRBD1 or TRBD2 (5 bases each). The ends were cut back, 4 bases at V and 1 base at J, with 14 bases in the middle. In germline, CDR1 is MNHEY, CDR2 SMNVEV (reference sequence). The CDR3 spans 15 residues. The CDR3 is CASSSLGAGSYEQYF. In DNA, the CDR3 is TGTGCCAGCAGTTCCCTCGGGGCAGGGTCCTACGAGCAGTACTTC.

The rearrangement joins TRBV28 to TRBJ2-7; 7 nucleotides match TRBD2. V shed 3 bases and J 3 bases; nucleotides not matched to a gene: 5. The CDR3 extends over 14 amino acids. The germline V gene encodes CDR1 MDHEN and CDR2 SYDVKM. The CDR3 loop is CASSFWLAVYEQYF. The CDR3 DNA sequence: TGTGCCAGCAGTTTTTGGCTAGCGGTCTACGAGCAGTACTTC.

Comment on this clonotype: This likely comes from a read error, as the CDR3 has no conserved phenylalanine or tryptophan at its end. V is TRBV3-1 and J is TRBJ1-1, with no clear D. Germline values: CDR1 LGHDT, CDR2 YNNKEL (reference sequence). CDR3 length: 12 amino acids. Trimming cost V 4 bases and J 1 base, with 4 bases left between them. For the CDR3, the DNA is TGTGCCAGCAGCCGAGGGAACACTGAAGCTTTCCTT. Protein: CASSRGNTEAFL.

In its sample, this clonotype was seen many times. The DNA for the CDR3 is TGTGCCTCCAGGAGGGGGACTAGCAGAACCGGGGAGCTGTTTTTT. As protein: CASRRGTSRTGELFF. The V gene is TRBV9, the J gene TRBJ2-2; TRBD2 aligns across 9 bases. This CDR3 is 15 amino acids long. Germline CDR1 and CDR2: SGDLS and YYNGEE. After removal of 10 bases from V and 5 bases from J, the junction contained 12 bases not matched to a gene. Variable domain in full (rest from reference TRBV9 and TRBJ2-2): DSGVTQTPKHLITATGQRVTLRCSPRSGDLSVYWYQQSLDQGLQFLIQYYNGEERAKGNILERFSAQQFPDLHSELNLSSLELGDSALYFCASRRGTSRTGELFFGEGSRLTVL.

This clonotype was seen ten or more times. The V call is TRBV7-8, the J call TRBJ2-5; TRBD1 matches 7 bases. V shed 1 base, J shed 1 base, and the junction held 3 bases outside the gene matches. CDR1 is SGHVS, CDR2 FQNEAQ, per germline. This CDR3 is 15 amino acids long. The CDR3 DNA sequence: TGTGCCAGCAGCTTAGGGGACAGCCGCCAAGAGACCCAGTACTTC. This codes for CASSLGDSRQETQYF. Full variable domain (remainder filled in from reference TRBV7-8 and TRBJ2-5): GAGVSQSPRYKVAKRGQDVALRCDPISGHVSLFWYQQALGQGPEFLTYFQNEAQLDKSGLPSDRFFAERPEGSVSTLKIQRTQQEDSAVYLCASSLGDSRQETQYFGPGTRLLVL.